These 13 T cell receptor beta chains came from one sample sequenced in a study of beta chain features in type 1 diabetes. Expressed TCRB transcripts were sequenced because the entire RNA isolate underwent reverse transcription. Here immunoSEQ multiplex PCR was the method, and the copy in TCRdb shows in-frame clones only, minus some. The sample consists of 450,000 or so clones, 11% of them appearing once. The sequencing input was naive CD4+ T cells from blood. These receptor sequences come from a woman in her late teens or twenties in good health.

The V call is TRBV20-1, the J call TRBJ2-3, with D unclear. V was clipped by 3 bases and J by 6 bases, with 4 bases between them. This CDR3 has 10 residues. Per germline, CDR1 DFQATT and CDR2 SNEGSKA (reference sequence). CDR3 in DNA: TGCAGTGCTAGCCGGGATACGCAGTATTTT. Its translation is CSASRDTQYF.

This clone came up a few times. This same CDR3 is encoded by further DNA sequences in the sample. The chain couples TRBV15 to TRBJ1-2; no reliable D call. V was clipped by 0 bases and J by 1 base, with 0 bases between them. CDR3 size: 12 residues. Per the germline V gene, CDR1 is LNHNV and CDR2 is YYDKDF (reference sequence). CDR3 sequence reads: CATSRDNYGYTF. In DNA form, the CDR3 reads TGTGCCACCAGCAGAGATAACTATGGCTACACCTTC. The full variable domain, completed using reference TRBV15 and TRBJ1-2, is DAMVIQNPRYQVTQFGKPVTLSCSQTLNHNVMYWYQQKSSQAPKLLFHYYDKDFNNEADTPDNFQSRRPNTSFCFLDIRSPGLGDTAMYLCATSRDNYGYTFGSGTRLTVV.

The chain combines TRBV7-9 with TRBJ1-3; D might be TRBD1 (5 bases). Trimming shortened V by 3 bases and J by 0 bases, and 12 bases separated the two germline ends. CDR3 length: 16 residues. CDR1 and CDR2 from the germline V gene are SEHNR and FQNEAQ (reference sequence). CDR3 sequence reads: CASSFSTTVSGNTIYF. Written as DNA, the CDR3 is TGTGCCAGCAGCTTTTCTACGACAGTCTCTGGAAACACCATATATTTT.

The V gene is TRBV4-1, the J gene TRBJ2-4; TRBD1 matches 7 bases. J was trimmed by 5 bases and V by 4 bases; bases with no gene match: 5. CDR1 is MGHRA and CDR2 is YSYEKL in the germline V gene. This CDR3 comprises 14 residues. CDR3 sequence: CASSRQGVQNIQYF. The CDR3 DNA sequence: TGCGCCAGCAGCCGGCAGGGGGTACAAAACATTCAGTACTTC.

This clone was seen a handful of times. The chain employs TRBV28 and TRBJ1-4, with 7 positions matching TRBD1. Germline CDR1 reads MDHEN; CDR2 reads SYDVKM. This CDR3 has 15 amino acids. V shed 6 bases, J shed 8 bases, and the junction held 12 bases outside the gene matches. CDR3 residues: CASRPGTVISEKLFF. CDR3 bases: TGTGCCAGCAGACCTGGGACAGTCATTTCGGAAAAACTGTTTTTT.

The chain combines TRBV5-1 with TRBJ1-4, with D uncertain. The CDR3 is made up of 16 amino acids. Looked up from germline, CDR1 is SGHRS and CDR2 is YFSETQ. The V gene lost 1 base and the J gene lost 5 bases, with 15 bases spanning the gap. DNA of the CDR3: TGCGCCAGCAGCTTGAGGACCGGAAGAGGGAATGAAAAACTGTTTTTT. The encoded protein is CASSLRTGRGNEKLFF. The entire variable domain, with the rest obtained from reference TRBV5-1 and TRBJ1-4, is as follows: KAGVTQTPRYLIKTRGQQVTLSCSPISGHRSVSWYQQTPGQGLQFLFEYFSETQRNKGNFPGRFSGRQFSNSRSEMNVSTLELGDSALYLCASSLRTGRGNEKLFFGSGTQLSVL.

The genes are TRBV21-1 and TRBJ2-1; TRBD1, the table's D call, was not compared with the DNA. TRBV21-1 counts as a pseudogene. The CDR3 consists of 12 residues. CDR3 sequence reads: CAHRGPVNEQFF. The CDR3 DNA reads TGTGCCCACAGGGGACCGGTCAATGAGCAGTTCTTC.

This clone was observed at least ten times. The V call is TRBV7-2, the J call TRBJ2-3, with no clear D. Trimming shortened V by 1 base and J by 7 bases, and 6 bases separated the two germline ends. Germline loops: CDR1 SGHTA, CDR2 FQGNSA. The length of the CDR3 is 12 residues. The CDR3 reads CASSLVRNTQYF. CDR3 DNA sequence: TGTGCCAGCAGCTTAGTCAGGAATACGCAGTATTTT.

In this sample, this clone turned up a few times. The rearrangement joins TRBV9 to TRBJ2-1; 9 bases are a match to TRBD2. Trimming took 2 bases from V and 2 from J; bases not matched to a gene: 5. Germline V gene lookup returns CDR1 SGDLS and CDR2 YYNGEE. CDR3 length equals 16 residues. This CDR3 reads CASSVFSSGTYNEQFF. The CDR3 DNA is TGTGCCAGCAGCGTTTTCTCTAGCGGGACCTACAATGAGCAGTTCTTC. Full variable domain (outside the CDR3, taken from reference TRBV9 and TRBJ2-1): DSGVTQTPKHLITATGQRVTLRCSPRSGDLSVYWYQQSLDQGLQFLIQYYNGEERAKGNILERFSAQQFPDLHSELNLSSLELGDSALYFCASSVFSSGTYNEQFFGPGTRLTVL.

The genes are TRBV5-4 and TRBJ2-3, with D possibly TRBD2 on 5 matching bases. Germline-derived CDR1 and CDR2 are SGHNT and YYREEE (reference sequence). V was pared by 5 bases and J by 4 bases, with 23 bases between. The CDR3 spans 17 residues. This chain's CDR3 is CASSLLMLANEPDTQYF. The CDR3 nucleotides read TGTGCCAGCAGTCTCTTAATGCTAGCAAATGAGCCAGATACGCAGTATTTT.

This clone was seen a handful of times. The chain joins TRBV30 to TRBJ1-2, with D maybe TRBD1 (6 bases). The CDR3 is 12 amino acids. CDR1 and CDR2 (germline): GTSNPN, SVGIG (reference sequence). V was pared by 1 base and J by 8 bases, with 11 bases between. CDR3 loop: CAWSAGVVGYTF. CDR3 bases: TGTGCCTGGAGTGCAGGGGTCGTAGGCTACACCTTC.

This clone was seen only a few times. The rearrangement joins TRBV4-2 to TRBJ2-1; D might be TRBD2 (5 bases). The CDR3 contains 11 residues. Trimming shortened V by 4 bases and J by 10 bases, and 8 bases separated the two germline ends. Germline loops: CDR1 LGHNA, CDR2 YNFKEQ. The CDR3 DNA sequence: TGTGCCAGCAGCCGAGCGGACGAGCAGTTCTTC. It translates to CASSRADEQFF.

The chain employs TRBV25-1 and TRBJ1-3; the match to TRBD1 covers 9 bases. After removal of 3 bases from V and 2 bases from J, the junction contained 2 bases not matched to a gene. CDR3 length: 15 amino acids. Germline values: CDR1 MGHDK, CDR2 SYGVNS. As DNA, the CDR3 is TGTGCCAGCAGTGATAGGACAGGGGCTGGAAACACCATATATTTT. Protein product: CASSDRTGAGNTIYF.